Following are 18 T cell receptor beta chains from one sample sequenced in a study of blood T cell repertoires in COVID-19. TCRdb's copy holds only in-frame clones and misses some; the assay was immunoSEQ multiplex PCR. The sample records some 41,000 clones, roughly 85% being singletons. The sequencing sample was made of peripheral blood. The receptors were sampled from a man aged 40-49 years with active COVID-19.

This chain joins TRBV5-4 and TRBJ2-5; 14 bases are a match to TRBD2. J lost 4 bases, V lost 3 bases, and 2 bases had no gene match. The CDR3 sequence is 15 residues long. CDR1 is SGHNT, CDR2 YYREEE, per germline (reference sequence). The CDR3 sequence: CASSSGLAGGETQYF. CDR3 bases: TGTGCCAGCAGCTCAGGACTAGCGGGAGGAGAGACCCAGTACTTC.

This chain joins TRBV7-6 and TRBJ2-3; TRBD1 matches at 8 bases. V lost 4 bases, J lost 2 bases, and 8 bases stayed unmatched. Germline values: CDR1 SGHVS, CDR2 FNYEAQ. The CDR3 runs 16 residues. The chain's CDR3 is CASSSAGTGVTDTQYF. In DNA, the CDR3 is TGTGCCAGCAGCTCCGCCGGGACAGGAGTCACAGATACGCAGTATTTT.

The chain links TRBV30 to TRBJ1-2; D ambiguous. CDR1 is GTSNPN and CDR2 is SVGIG in the germline V gene (reference sequence). The CDR3 length is 14 residues. V lost 2 bases and J 9 bases, leaving 19 bases between the germline ends. CDR3 sequence reads: CAWSPPGDLESYTF. The CDR3 DNA is TGTGCCTGGAGTCCCCCCGGAGATTTAGAGAGCTACACCTTC.

The CDR3 DNA sequence: TGTGCCAGCAGTCCGGGACTAGTGAGTGAGCAGTTCTTC. Protein: CASSPGLVSEQFF. The chain joins TRBV5-4 to TRBJ2-1; 8 nucleotides match TRBD2. Germline CDR1 and CDR2: SGHNT and YYREEE (reference sequence). The length of the CDR3 is 13 residues. The J segment lost 9 bases and the V segment lost 5 bases, leaving 7 bases of the junction unmatched.

This clone occurred once. V and J are TRBV30 and TRBJ2-1; D is uncertain. V gave up 0 bases and J gave up 7 bases, with 10 bases separating them. CDR3 length equals 13 residues. CDR1 is GTSNPN, CDR2 SVGIG, per germline (reference sequence). CDR3 nucleotides: TGTGCCTGGAGTGTAGGCGGTTCTAATGAGCAGTTCTTC. It specifies CAWSVGGSNEQFF.

V and J are TRBV7-9 and TRBJ2-2; D possibly corresponds to TRBD1 (6 bases). CDR1 SEHNR and CDR2 FQNEAQ come from the germline V gene (reference sequence). Trimming shortened V by 1 base and J by 2 bases, and 11 bases separated the two germline ends. CDR3 length: 16 residues. In DNA form, the CDR3 reads TGTGCCAGCAGCTTAGGGGCAGGGGAAAACACCGGGGAGCTGTTTTTT. It codes for CASSLGAGENTGELFF.

The table lists this clone with a count of one. The gene calls are TRBV13 and TRBJ2-3, with TRBD2 matching 12 bases. Per the germline V gene, CDR1 is PRHDT and CDR2 is FYEKMQ (reference sequence). V shed 4 bases and J 0 bases; nucleotides not matched to a gene: 8. The CDR3 covers 18 residues. In DNA form, the CDR3 reads TGTGCCAGCAGCTCTCGGGCTAGCGGGAGGGATAGCACAGATACGCAGTATTTT. Translated: CASSSRASGRDSTDTQYF.

This clone was counted a few times. Here the CDR3 DNA reads TGTGCCAGCAGGACTAGCTTAGACGTCGGGGAGCTGTTTTTT. It codes for CASRTSLDVGELFF. J is TRBJ2-2 and V is TRBV6-4, with 7 bases matching TRBD2. The CDR3 covers 14 residues. In germline, CDR1 is MRHNA, CDR2 SNTAGT. Trimming took 6 bases from V and 7 from J; bases not matched to a gene: 8.

V and J are TRBV11-2 and TRBJ1-2; D is unclear. This CDR3 spans 15 amino acids. Germline CDR1 is SGHAT and CDR2 is FQNNGV. With 1 base removed from V and 4 bases from J, the gap between germline ends came to 13 bases. DNA of the CDR3: TGTGCCAGCAGCTTAGGCTCGGTTACCCTCTATGGCTACACCTTC. This codes for CASSLGSVTLYGYTF.

The chain combines TRBV3-1 (or the pseudogene TRBV3-2) with TRBJ2-1, with a possible D match to TRBD2 (6 bases). The V gene lost 0 bases and the J gene lost 7 bases, with 13 bases spanning the gap. CDR3 size: 15 residues. Germline V gene sequence: CDR1 LGHDT, CDR2 YNNKEL (reference sequence). This CDR3 is CASSQDSGEWNEQFF. CDR3 in DNA: TGTGCCAGCAGCCAAGATTCGGGGGAATGGAATGAGCAGTTCTTC.

The V and J genes are TRBV9 and TRBJ2-1; tentatively, D is TRBD2 (5 bases). Trimming left V 2 bases short and J 3 bases short, with 12 bases between. CDR1 is SGDLS, CDR2 YYNGEE, per germline. This CDR3 comprises 15 residues. DNA for the CDR3: TGTGCCAGCAGCGTTCGGGGAGATGACTACAATGAGCAGTTCTTC. It yields the protein CASSVRGDDYNEQFF.

In its sample, this clone was seen once. This chain links TRBV2 with TRBJ2-3, with 9 bases that match TRBD2. The germline CDR1 and CDR2 sequences are SNHLY and FYNNEI. The CDR3 sequence is 14 residues long. J lost 2 bases, V lost 5 bases, and 2 bases had no gene match. The CDR3 nucleotides are TGTGCCAGCAGTCTAGCGGGATTCACAGATACGCAGTATTTT. It is translated as CASSLAGFTDTQYF. Using reference TRBV2 and TRBJ2-3 for the parts outside the CDR3, the full variable domain is EPEVTQTPSHQVTQMGQEVILRCVPISNHLYFYWYRQILGQKVEFLVSFYNNEISEKSEIFDDQFSVERPDGSNFTLKIRSTKLEDSAMYFCASSLAGFTDTQYFGPGTRLTVL.

The chain links TRBV7-2 to TRBJ2-7; 10 positions agree with TRBD2. Germline V gene sequence: CDR1 SGHTA, CDR2 FQGNSA. The CDR3 sequence is 14 residues long. V lost 5 bases to trimming and J lost 3 bases; unmatched junction nucleotides: 4. The CDR3 DNA is TGTGCCAGCAGCCTGCGACTAGCGGGCTACGAGCAGTACTTC. Its protein product is CASSLRLAGYEQYF. The whole variable domain, remainder taken from reference TRBV7-2 and TRBJ2-7, is GAGVSQSPSNKVTEKGKDVELRCDPISGHTALYWYRQSLGQGLEFLIYFQGNSAPDKSGLPSDRFSAERTGGSVSTLTIQRTQQEDSAVYLCASSLRLAGYEQYFGPGTRLTVT.

The J gene is TRBJ1-5, the V gene TRBV7-2; 7 nucleotides match TRBD1. CDR3 size: 17 residues. In germline, CDR1 is SGHTA, CDR2 FQGNSA. The J segment lost 6 bases and the V segment lost 1 base, leaving 12 bases of the junction unmatched. The CDR3, as DNA: TGTGCCAGCAGCTTAGGGGGAAGTAGGGGGCTATTTCAGCCCCAGCATTTT. It encodes CASSLGGSRGLFQPQHF. Filled out from reference TRBV7-2 and TRBJ1-5, the complete variable domain reads GAGVSQSPSNKVTEKGKDVELRCDPISGHTALYWYRQSLGQGLEFLIYFQGNSAPDKSGLPSDRFSAERTGGSVSTLTIQRTQQEDSAVYLCASSLGGSRGLFQPQHFGDGTRLSIL.

The sample holds one count of this clone. The V gene is TRBV7-2, the J gene TRBJ2-3; perhaps TRBD2 as D (5 bases). The germline CDR1 and CDR2 sequences are SGHTA and FQGNSA. V dropped 0 bases and J dropped 5 bases, with 9 bases sitting between them. The CDR3 length is 14 residues. The CDR3 DNA reads TGTGCCAGCAGCTTAGCCCGAGGGAGAGATACGCAGTATTTT. The encoded protein is CASSLARGRDTQYF. Supplemented by reference TRBV7-2 and TRBJ2-3, the full variable domain reads GAGVSQSPSNKVTEKGKDVELRCDPISGHTALYWYRQSLGQGLEFLIYFQGNSAPDKSGLPSDRFSAERTGGSVSTLTIQRTQQEDSAVYLCASSLARGRDTQYFGPGTRLTVL.

This sequence joins TRBV7-2 and TRBJ1-6; D perhaps matches TRBD1 (5 bases). The CDR3 has 14 residues. Germline CDR1 SGHTA, CDR2 FQGNSA. V lost 2 bases to trimming and J lost 9 bases, with 11 bases between them. CDR3 in DNA: TGTGCCAGCAGCTTAAAAGGGGTCTCTTCACCCCTCCACTTT. Amino acids: CASSLKGVSSPLHF.

This clone was observed a few times. The rearrangement links TRBV6-2 or TRBV6-3 to TRBJ2-1; D possibly corresponds to TRBD2 (6 bases). Trimming removed 5 bases at V and 1 base at J, with 9 bases between. This CDR3 region has 14 residues. Germline V gene sequence: CDR1 MNHEY, CDR2 SVGEGT. The CDR3 region has the DNA TGTGCCAGCAGTGTAGCGGAGTCCTACAATGAGCAGTTCTTC. It yields the protein CASSVAESYNEQFF.

The rearrangement joins TRBV24-1 to TRBJ2-1, with TRBD1 identical over 7 bases. The germline gives CDR1 KGHDR, CDR2 SFDVKD. The CDR3 covers 15 residues. V gave up 2 bases and J gave up 4 bases; unmatched junction bases: 4. CDR3 DNA sequence: TGTGCCACCAGTGATTGGACAGGAAGTTACAATGAGCAGTTCTTC. Translated: CATSDWTGSYNEQFF.